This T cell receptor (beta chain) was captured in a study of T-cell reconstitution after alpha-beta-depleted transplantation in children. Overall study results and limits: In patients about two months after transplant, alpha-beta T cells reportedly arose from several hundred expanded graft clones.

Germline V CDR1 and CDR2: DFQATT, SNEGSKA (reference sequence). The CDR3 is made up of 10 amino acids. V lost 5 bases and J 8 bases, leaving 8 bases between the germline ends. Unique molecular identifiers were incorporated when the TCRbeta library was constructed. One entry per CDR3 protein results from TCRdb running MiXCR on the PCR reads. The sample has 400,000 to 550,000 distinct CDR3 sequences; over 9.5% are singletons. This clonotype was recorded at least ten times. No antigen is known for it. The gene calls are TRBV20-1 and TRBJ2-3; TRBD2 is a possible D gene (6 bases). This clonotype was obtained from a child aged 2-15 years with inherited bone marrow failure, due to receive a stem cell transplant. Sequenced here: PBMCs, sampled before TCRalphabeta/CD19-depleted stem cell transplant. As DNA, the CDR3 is TGCAGTGCTCAAGCGGGTACGCAGTATTTT. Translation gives CSAQAGTQYF.